The 9 T cell receptor beta chains presented below share a single source sample, sequenced in a study of blood T cell repertoires in COVID-19. TCRdb keeps only in-frame clones here, not all; method: immunoSEQ multiplex PCR. The data contain 200,000 to 300,000 clones, more than 85% of them singletons. The specimen was peripheral blood. These receptors were taken from a person between 18 and 30 years old with COVID-19, enrolled during active disease.

This rearrangement joins TRBV6-1 to TRBJ1-5; D ambiguous. Per the germline V gene, CDR1 is MNHNS and CDR2 is SASEGT. V shed 3 bases and J shed 5 bases, with 8 bases lying between them. The CDR3 covers 13 residues. The CDR3 nucleotides read TGTGCCAGCAGTGACGGGGAGGATCAGCCCCAGCATTTT. Translating gives CASSDGEDQPQHF.

The genes are TRBV5-1 and TRBJ2-1; TRBD2 aligns across 12 bases. CDR3 length equals 16 residues. Germline CDR1 reads SGHRS; CDR2 reads YFSETQ. The trim removed 4 bases at V and 6 bases at J, leaving 8 bases unmatched. As DNA, the CDR3 is TGCGCCAGCAGCGCCGCTAGCGGGAGGGCCTTCAATGAGCAGTTCTTC. It encodes CASSAASGRAFNEQFF.

The rearrangement joins TRBV24-1 to TRBJ2-1; D might be TRBD2 (6 bases). Trimming removed 3 bases from V and 4 bases from J, with 18 bases in between. Germline V lookup: CDR1 KGHDR, CDR2 SFDVKD. The CDR3 has 17 residues. The CDR3 is CATSDTTLGTFYNEQFF. The CDR3 nucleotides read TGTGCCACCAGTGATACTACCCTAGGGACTTTTTACAATGAGCAGTTCTTC.

The chain uses TRBV24-1 and TRBJ2-2; weak D call: TRBD2 (5 bases). V was cut by 0 bases and J by 2 bases, with 18 bases left in between. CDR3 length: 19 amino acids. Per the germline V gene, CDR1 is KGHDR and CDR2 is SFDVKD. CDR3 protein: CATSDLGDSERLNTGELFF. In DNA form, the CDR3 reads TGTGCCACCAGTGATTTGGGTGATAGCGAGAGACTTAACACCGGGGAGCTGTTTTTT.

This sequence joins TRBV9 and TRBJ1-4, with TRBD1 matching 7 bases. Trimming at V came to 2 bases and at J to 8 bases, leaving 3 bases not matched to a gene. The CDR3 sequence is 13 residues long. CDR1 SGDLS and CDR2 YYNGEE come from the germline V gene. For the CDR3, the DNA is TGTGCCAGCAGCGTCTCAGGGGGGGAAAAACTGTTTTTT. This translates into CASSVSGGEKLFF.

A note on this clone: Other DNA sequences in this sample translate to the same CDR3. The gene calls are TRBV7-9 and TRBJ2-1; 7 nucleotides align to TRBD1. CDR3 length: 12 residues. V trimming: 6 bases; J trimming: 7 bases; junction bases outside the gene matches: 3. The germline CDR1 and CDR2 sequences are SEHNR and FQNEAQ (reference sequence). The CDR3 sequence is CASSSQGNEQFF. The CDR3 coding sequence is TGTGCCAGCAGTTCACAGGGGAATGAGCAGTTCTTC.

The genes are TRBV13 and TRBJ2-5, with D uncertain. Germline values: CDR1 PRHDT, CDR2 FYEKMQ (reference sequence). CDR3 length: 17 amino acids. The V end was cut by 2 bases, the J end by 4 bases, with 20 bases between. CDR3 nucleotide sequence: TGTGCCAGCAGCTTAAGCGTTACTGGCGCCTTGGGAGAGACCCAGTACTTC. Its translation is CASSLSVTGALGETQYF.

The chain joins TRBV25-1 to TRBJ2-7, with TRBD1 matching 7 bases. V shed 6 bases, J shed 2 bases, and the junction held 10 bases outside the gene matches. This CDR3 is built from 15 residues. Germline V lookup: CDR1 MGHDK, CDR2 SYGVNS. The CDR3 sequence is CASSLRGQAPYEQYF. In DNA, the CDR3 is TGTGCCAGCAGCCTCCGAGGACAGGCCCCCTACGAGCAGTACTTC.

The chain employs TRBV6-5 and TRBJ2-7; TRBD1 agrees at 8 bases. V was clipped by 6 bases and J by 0 bases; unmatched bases: 4. Germline loops: CDR1 MNHEY, CDR2 SVGAGI. The CDR3 extends over 14 amino acids. The CDR3: CASSQQGVSYEQYF. The DNA of the CDR3 is TGTGCCAGCAGCCAACAGGGGGTCTCCTACGAGCAGTACTTC.